This T cell receptor beta chain was retrieved from a study of cytomegalovirus exposure and HLA in healthy donors. Whole-study findings and limits: The authors reported that TCR beta sequences could predict HLA-A and HLA-B alleles. These predictions were accurate for most subjects in the first cohort. Presence/absence analysis assumed near-uniform sequencing depth across donors. CMV antigen specificity of three CMV-associated chains was confirmed in vitro.

The J segment lost 6 bases and the V segment lost 4 bases, leaving 9 bases of the junction unmatched. CDR3 length: 16 amino acids. CDR1 is MDHEN and CDR2 is SYDVKM in the germline V gene. Healthy people donating bone marrow made up the donors. Researchers ran the PCR with 60 Vbeta and 13 Jbeta primers. The protocol was immunoSEQ multiplex PCR, while the TCRdb copy is restricted to in-frame clones and leaves out a portion. The data contain roughly 95,000 clones, roughly 82% of them singletons. As for this clone: Its antigen remains unknown.

Sequenced material: PBMCs. The TCR was taken from a young man in good health and CMV-seropositive. The genes are TRBV28 and TRBJ2-3, with TRBD2 matching over 11 bases. In DNA, the CDR3 is TGTGCCAGCAGTTATTGGCTAGCGGGAGGCATTGATACGCAGTATTTT. Translation: CASSYWLAGGIDTQYF. Filled out from reference TRBV28 and TRBJ2-3, the complete variable domain reads DVKVTQSSRYLVKRTGEKVFLECVQDMDHENMFWYRQDPGLGLRLIYFSYDVKMKEKGDIPEGYSVSREKKERFSLILESASTNQTSMYLCASSYWLAGGIDTQYFGPGTRLTVL.